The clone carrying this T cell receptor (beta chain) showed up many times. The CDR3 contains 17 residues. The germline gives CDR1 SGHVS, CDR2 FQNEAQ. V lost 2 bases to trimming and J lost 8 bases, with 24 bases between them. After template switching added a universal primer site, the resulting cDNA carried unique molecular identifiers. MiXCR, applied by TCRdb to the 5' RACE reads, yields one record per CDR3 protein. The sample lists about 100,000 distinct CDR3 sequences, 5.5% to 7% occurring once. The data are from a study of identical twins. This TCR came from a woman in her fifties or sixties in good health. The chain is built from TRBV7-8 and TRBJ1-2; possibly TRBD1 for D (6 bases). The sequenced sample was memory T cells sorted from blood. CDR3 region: CASSLLAVAGAGMGYTF. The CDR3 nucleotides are TGTGCCAGCAGCTTATTAGCGGTAGCGGGGGCCGGGATGGGCTACACCTTC.